One sample yielded the 29 T cell receptor beta chains listed below, sequenced in a study of CD8 T cells in Susac syndrome. RNA in amounts of roughly 0.45 to 1 ug was reverse transcribed with random hexamers. TCRdb re-called the immunoSEQ multiplex PCR reads with MiXCR, one entry per CDR3 protein. The sample holds 80,000 or so distinct CDR3 sequences, approximately 93% seen once. Sequencing was done on a sample of CD8+ T cells from PBMCs. Receptors originate from a human donor with Susac syndrome.

This rearrangement joins TRBV13 to TRBJ2-5; D is undetermined. Germline CDR1 PRHDT, CDR2 FYEKMQ (reference sequence). V lost 5 bases, J lost 4 bases, and 20 bases lay in between. The CDR3 is 16 amino acids. CDR3 amino acids: CASSPYRTLGGETQYF. The CDR3 DNA reads as TGTGCCAGCAGCCCCTACCGGACGTTAGGTGGAGAGACCCAGTACTTC.

The rearrangement uses TRBV3-1 and TRBJ2-7, with D perhaps TRBD1 (5 bases). This CDR3 is built from 14 residues. Germline V gene sequence: CDR1 LGHDT, CDR2 YNNKEL (reference sequence). Between the trimmed V and J ends, which lost 4 bases and 2 bases, there was a span of 12 bases. For the CDR3, the DNA is TGTGCCAGCAGCCTAGACAGTGGGGCCTACGAGCAGTACTTC. It encodes CASSLDSGAYEQYF.

The rearrangement joins TRBV4-3 to TRBJ2-1, with no clear D. CDR1 and CDR2 from the germline V gene are LGHNA and YSLEER. The CDR3 loop spans 17 amino acids. Trimming pared 0 bases from V and 3 bases from J, leaving 15 bases between. This CDR3 reads CASSQDLWVTGYNEQFF. The CDR3 DNA follows: TGCGCCAGCAGCCAAGATCTATGGGTAACCGGCTACAATGAGCAGTTCTTC.

This clonotype occurred a few times. The chain recombines TRBV6-2 or TRBV6-3 with TRBJ2-1; D gene uncertain. The CDR3 sequence is 14 residues long. Trimming pared 4 bases from V and 9 bases from J, leaving 16 bases between. Looked up from germline, CDR1 is MNHEY and CDR2 is SVGEGT. The chain's CDR3 is CASSSSPSGPEQFF. The CDR3 DNA follows: TGTGCCAGCAGTTCATCACCCTCCGGTCCTGAGCAGTTCTTC.

The chain joins TRBV20-1 to TRBJ1-2; TRBD1 might be the D (5 bases). The germline V and J ends were trimmed by 4 bases and 7 bases, with 13 bases remaining between them. This CDR3 comprises 12 residues. Germline CDR1 DFQATT, CDR2 SNEGSKA (reference sequence). The CDR3 DNA reads as TGCAGTGCTACGATGCAGGGAGGTGGCTACACCTTC. Translating gives CSATMQGGGYTF.

V gene TRBV10-3 combines with J gene TRBJ2-1, with 12 bases identical to TRBD2. Trimming cost V 9 bases and J 9 bases; bases outside gene matches: 6. The CDR3 length is 13 residues. CDR1 and CDR2 from the germline V gene are ENHRY and SYGVKD. DNA for the CDR3: TGTGCCATTACTAGCGGGGGGTCCCGTGAGCAGTTCTTC. It specifies CAITSGGSREQFF.

The chain combines TRBV15 with TRBJ2-1, with D perhaps being TRBD1 or TRBD2 (5 bases each). Germline V lookup: CDR1 LNHNV, CDR2 YYDKDF (reference sequence). The CDR3 covers 14 residues. The ends were cut back, 3 bases at V and 6 bases at J, with 12 bases in the middle. CDR3 in amino acids: CATSSGDGGNEQFF. The CDR3 nucleotides are TGTGCCACCAGCAGTGGTGATGGGGGCAATGAGCAGTTCTTC.

The chain uses TRBV9 and TRBJ1-2; D is unclear. The germline V gene encodes CDR1 SGDLS and CDR2 YYNGEE. Trimming cost V 5 bases and J 10 bases, with 15 bases left between them. The CDR3 consists of 12 residues. The CDR3 region has the DNA TGTGCCAGCAGGTTGCCCTCTCCCGACTACACCTTC. Residues: CASRLPSPDYTF.

Here the CDR3 DNA reads TGTGCCAGTTTCCGGGACAGGGGGGGTGAGCAGTTCTTC. Translation: CASFRDRGGEQFF. This chain connects TRBV28 to TRBJ2-1; 11 bases are shared with TRBD1. Germline V gene sequence: CDR1 MDHEN, CDR2 SYDVKM. J gave up 9 bases and V 9 bases, and 7 bases lay outside the gene matches. CDR3 length: 13 residues.

The genes are TRBV11-3 and TRBJ2-3; no definite D call. This CDR3 spans 15 amino acids. The germline CDR1 and CDR2 sequences are SGHNT and YENEEA. Trimming pared 3 bases from V and 5 bases from J, leaving 15 bases between. The CDR3 loop reads CASSLTVAMGDTQYF. The DNA for the CDR3 is TGTGCCAGCAGCTTGACCGTGGCAATGGGAGATACGCAGTATTTT.

This chain links TRBV7-9 with TRBJ2-7, with 11 bases that match TRBD1. The CDR3 is made up of 15 amino acids. In germline, CDR1 is SEHNR, CDR2 FQNEAQ (reference sequence). The ends lost 8 bases at V and 5 bases at J; junction bases unmatched: 11. The CDR3 region is CASSWAGQGGHEQYF. DNA for the CDR3: TGTGCCAGCTCTTGGGCGGGACAGGGGGGCCACGAGCAGTACTTC.

This rearrangement joins TRBV5-1 to TRBJ2-1; no clear D gene. The CDR3 runs 15 residues. Germline CDR1 is SGHRS and CDR2 is YFSETQ. Trimming removed 1 base from V and 0 bases from J, with 8 bases in between. CDR3 DNA: TGCGCCAGCAGCTTGACAGATCGCTCCTACAATGAGCAGTTCTTC. It yields the protein CASSLTDRSYNEQFF.

This rearrangement joins TRBV5-4 to TRBJ2-7; 7 nucleotides align to TRBD1. The CDR3 is made up of 16 amino acids. The V gene's germline CDR1 is SGHNT and CDR2 YYREEE (reference sequence). Trimming removed 1 base from V and 2 bases from J; junction bases left unmatched: 9. The chain's CDR3 is CASSLTSGQSAYEQYF. The CDR3, as DNA: TGTGCCAGCAGCTTGACCTCGGGACAGTCCGCCTACGAGCAGTACTTC. The complete variable domain, with remaining parts taken from reference TRBV5-4 and TRBJ2-7, reads ETGVTQSPTHLIKTRGQQVTLRCSSQSGHNTVSWYQQALGQGPQFIFQYYREEENGRGNFPPRFSGLQFPNYSSELNVNALELDDSALYLCASSLTSGQSAYEQYFGPGTRLTVT.

This rearrangement joins TRBV7-9 to TRBJ1-1; D is perhaps TRBD1 (6 bases). The CDR3 is 15 amino acids. Germline V gives CDR1 SEHNR, CDR2 FQNEAQ (reference sequence). The germline V and J ends were trimmed by 5 bases and 3 bases, with 16 bases remaining between them. The CDR3 spells CASSGGGGQDTEAFF. The CDR3 DNA reads as TGTGCCAGCAGCGGAGGGGGGGGCCAGGACACTGAAGCTTTCTTT.

The chain is built from TRBV2 and TRBJ2-7; D possibly corresponds to TRBD1 (7 bases). Germline V CDR1 and CDR2: SNHLY, FYNNEI. CDR3 length: 14 amino acids. V shed 8 bases and J shed 6 bases, with 20 bases lying between them. CDR3: CASATRGTPAEQYF. The CDR3 DNA follows: TGTGCCAGCGCCACCAGGGGGACTCCCGCCGAGCAGTACTTC.

This chain connects TRBV9 to TRBJ2-3, with D perhaps matching TRBD1 (6 bases). The CDR3 covers 14 residues. Looked up from germline, CDR1 is SGDLS and CDR2 is YYNGEE. V lost 6 bases, J lost 4 bases, and 15 bases lay in between. In DNA form, the CDR3 reads TGTGCCAGCACCCTGGGGGCTAGTCCAGATACGCAGTATTTT. Its translation: CASTLGASPDTQYF.

The rearrangement uses TRBV6-1 and TRBJ2-4; D gene uncertain. The CDR3 has 15 residues. Trimming shortened V by 7 bases and J by 0 bases, and 13 bases separated the two germline ends. Germline CDR1 and CDR2: MNHNS and SASEGT. The CDR3 loop reads CASKQRNLAKNIQYF. Written as DNA, the CDR3 is TGTGCCAGCAAACAGAGAAACCTAGCCAAAAACATTCAGTACTTC.

The V gene is TRBV29-1, the J gene TRBJ1-2; 10 nucleotides match TRBD1. Looked up from germline, CDR1 is SQVTM and CDR2 is ANQGSEA. V gave up 6 bases and J gave up 2 bases; unmatched junction bases: 3. The CDR3 totals 13 residues. The chain's CDR3 is CSVRTGGNYGYTF. CDR3 nucleotide sequence: TGCAGCGTCCGGACAGGGGGGAACTATGGCTACACCTTC.

This chain connects TRBV5-1 to TRBJ1-2; D is uncertain. CDR3 length: 14 amino acids. V was shortened by 0 bases and J by 2 bases, with 8 bases between the two germline ends. From germline, CDR1 is SGHRS and CDR2 YFSETQ. The CDR3 bases are TGCGCCAGCAGCTTGGCCGAGGGAAACTATGGCTACACCTTC. Amino acid sequence: CASSLAEGNYGYTF.

V usage is TRBV10-3 and J usage is TRBJ1-5; D is unresolved. Germline loops: CDR1 ENHRY, CDR2 SYGVKD. Trimming stripped 0 bases from V and 3 bases from J, with 9 bases between. This CDR3 has 15 amino acids. CDR3 coding DNA: TGTGCCATCAGTGAGTCGCGCCAGGTCAATCAGCCCCAGCATTTT. Amino acids: CAISESRQVNQPQHF.

J is TRBJ2-7 and V is TRBV20-1; 7 positions agree with TRBD1. V lost 0 bases to trimming and J lost 5 bases; unmatched junction nucleotides: 4. The CDR3 covers 13 residues. Germline V CDR1 and CDR2: DFQATT, SNEGSKA (reference sequence). CDR3 sequence reads: CSAREDRDHEQYF. In DNA form, the CDR3 reads TGCAGTGCTAGAGAAGACAGGGACCACGAGCAGTACTTC.

This chain links TRBV18 with TRBJ2-7, with D possibly being TRBD1 (5 bases). The germline V gene encodes CDR1 KGHSH and CDR2 LQKENI. V was pared by 6 bases and J by 4 bases, with 10 bases between. The CDR3 length is 12 residues. The CDR3 DNA follows: TGTGCCAGCTCGCAAGACAGTTACGAGCAGTACTTC. Encoded protein: CASSQDSYEQYF.

The chain recombines TRBV11-2 with TRBJ1-1, with a weak D call TRBD1 (5 bases). V was cut by 2 bases and J by 0 bases, with 7 bases left in between. Germline V gene data show CDR1 as SGHAT and CDR2 as FQNNGV. The CDR3 is 14 amino acids. This CDR3 reads CASSLLTVNTEAFF. The CDR3 nucleotides read TGTGCCAGCAGCTTACTGACAGTGAACACTGAAGCTTTCTTT.

The chain is built from TRBV5-1 and TRBJ2-3; TRBD1 might be the D (8 bases). CDR3 length: 15 residues. The ends were cut back, 2 bases at V and 5 bases at J, with 15 bases in the middle. Germline V gene sequence: CDR1 SGHRS, CDR2 YFSETQ. DNA for the CDR3: TGCGCCAGCAGCTTCGCGGACAGGGAGGGAGATACGCAGTATTTT. This translates into CASSFADREGDTQYF.

The chain employs TRBV9 and TRBJ1-2, with D tentatively TRBD1 (6 bases). Germline assignment: CDR1 SGDLS and CDR2 YYNGEE. V lost 6 bases, J lost 3 bases, and 9 bases lay in between. CDR3 length equals 12 residues. The CDR3 bases are TGTGCCAGCACCAACAGGGACTATGGCTACACCTTC. Its translation is CASTNRDYGYTF. Full variable domain (rest looked up from reference TRBV9 and TRBJ1-2): DSGVTQTPKHLITATGQRVTLRCSPRSGDLSVYWYQQSLDQGLQFLIQYYNGEERAKGNILERFSAQQFPDLHSELNLSSLELGDSALYFCASTNRDYGYTFGSGTRLTVV.

CDR3 in amino acids: CAGSTRGDGYTF. CDR3 DNA: TGTGCCGGTTCCACTCGGGGGGACGGCTACACCTTC. This chain uses TRBV7-9 with TRBJ1-2; D possibly corresponds to TRBD1 (5 bases). V shed 11 bases and J shed 8 bases, with 18 bases lying between them. Germline CDR1 and CDR2: SEHNR and FQNEAQ (reference sequence). This CDR3 is built from 12 residues.

This clonotype was found a few times. The V call is TRBV29-1, the J call TRBJ2-7; 8 bases align to TRBD1. The CDR3 contains 13 residues. CDR1 is SQVTM and CDR2 is ANQGSEA in the germline V gene. V was clipped by 4 bases and J by 1 base; unmatched bases: 3. CDR3 amino acids: CSVVRDRSYEQYF. CDR3 in DNA: TGCAGCGTTGTTAGGGACAGGTCCTACGAGCAGTACTTC.

The rearrangement links TRBV7-9 to TRBJ2-4; 8 nucleotides agree with TRBD1. Germline loops: CDR1 SEHNR, CDR2 FQNEAQ (reference sequence). V was pared by 4 bases and J by 0 bases, with 8 bases of the junction left unmatched. CDR3 length: 17 amino acids. The CDR3 spells CASSWGQAVIAKNIQYF. CDR3 DNA: TGTGCCAGCAGCTGGGGACAGGCGGTGATAGCCAAAAACATTCAGTACTTC.

The chain has TRBV27 and TRBJ2-5; a weak D match, TRBD2 (6 bases). Trimming stripped 11 bases from V and 3 bases from J, with 13 bases between. Germline V gives CDR1 MNHEY, CDR2 SMNVEV (reference sequence). CDR3 length: 12 residues. Here the CDR3 DNA reads TGTGCCTCCGGGGGAGGTGAAGAGACCCAGTACTTC. Translating gives CASGGGEETQYF.